These 5 T cell receptor beta chains originate from one sample sequenced in a study of early T cells in non-severe SARS-CoV-2 infection. One entry per CDR3 protein results from TCRdb running MiXCR on the 5' RACE reads. Of 70,000 to 85,000 distinct CDR3 sequences in the sample, roughly an eighth were seen once. The sequenced sample consisted of whole blood. These receptors came from an adult who was a healthcare worker with PCR-confirmed SARS-CoV-2 infection or an uninfected control (not recorded which).

This clonotype was seen a few times. The V gene is TRBV10-3, the J gene TRBJ2-1, with unresolved D. The CDR3 covers 15 residues. Germline V gene lookup returns CDR1 ENHRY and CDR2 SYGVKD. V shed 7 bases and J shed 4 bases, with 17 bases lying between them. The CDR3 sequence is CAIMSQVGSYNEQFF. DNA for the CDR3: TGTGCCATCATGAGCCAAGTAGGTTCGTACAATGAGCAGTTCTTC.

This rearrangement joins TRBV5-1 to TRBJ2-5; D may be TRBD1 (6 bases). Germline assignment: CDR1 SGHRS and CDR2 YFSETQ. The CDR3 consists of 13 residues. V was clipped by 1 base and J by 4 bases, with 8 bases between them. The CDR3 region is CASSLFRGETQYF. CDR3 coding DNA: TGCGCCAGCAGCTTGTTCAGGGGAGAGACCCAGTACTTC.

This clonotype was seen a few times. The rearrangement joins TRBV6-2 or TRBV6-3 to TRBJ2-1; possibly TRBD1 for D (5 bases). Germline values: CDR1 MNHEY, CDR2 SVGEGT. The ends were cut back, 0 bases at V and 1 base at J, with 22 bases in the middle. This CDR3 region has 20 residues. This CDR3 reads CASSYSLAGPRAGSYNEQFF. CDR3 sequence (DNA): TGTGCCAGCAGTTACTCGCTCGCAGGGCCAAGGGCAGGGTCCTACAATGAGCAGTTCTTC.

This clonotype was counted a few times. This chain joins TRBV7-2 and TRBJ2-3; TRBD1 matches at 8 bases. V dropped 3 bases and J dropped 4; count of bases not matched to a gene: 6. This CDR3 spans 15 amino acids. The germline V gene has CDR1 SGHTA and CDR2 FQGNSA. Written as DNA, the CDR3 is TGTGCCAGCAGCTTTGGTCAGGGGGCCCCAGATACGCAGTATTTT. This encodes CASSFGQGAPDTQYF.

The rearrangement joins TRBV4-3 to TRBJ2-7; 9 bases match TRBD2. From germline, CDR1 is LGHNA and CDR2 YSLEER. The V and J ends lost 3 bases and 5 bases, in that order; junction bases with no gene match: 11. CDR3 size: 16 residues. In nucleotides, the CDR3 is TGCGCCAGCAGCCACGGTTCCAAGCGGGAGGTACACGAGCAGTACTTC. Translated: CASSHGSKREVHEQYF.